One sample yielded the 17 T cell receptor beta chains listed below, sequenced in a study of metastatic and nonmetastatic thyroid tumors. Patients were all untreated before their thyroid surgery. TCRdb re-called the PCR reads with MiXCR. Of tens of thousands of clones in the sample, approximately 25% are singletons; the top ten hold about 6.6%. Sequencing used tumor tissue. These receptors were taken from a female donor with papillary thyroid cancer or a benign thyroid nodule (not recorded which). Some clones in this sample may be carry-over from other donors' samples.

This clone occurred a few times. The J gene is TRBJ2-7, the V gene TRBV29-1, with 12 bases lining up with TRBD2. CDR1 and CDR2 (germline): SQVTM, ANQGSEA. Losses at the gene ends were 4 bases for V and 3 bases for J; bases not matched to a gene: 7. CDR3 length equals 15 residues. CDR3 loop: CSVAVGLAGLYEQYF. The CDR3 bases are TGCAGCGTTGCTGTGGGACTAGCGGGTCTCTACGAGCAGTACTTC.

This sequence joins TRBV20-1 and TRBJ2-1, with D unclear. This CDR3 spans 10 amino acids. Germline lookup yields CDR1 DFQATT and CDR2 SNEGSKA (reference sequence). The V end was cut by 6 bases, the J end by 13 bases, with 13 bases between. The CDR3 DNA follows: TGCAGTGCCGCTTCGGCTTATCAGTTCTTC. Its translation is CSAASAYQFF.

J is TRBJ2-1 and V is TRBV15; 10 nucleotides agree with TRBD1. The CDR3 runs 16 residues. Germline V lookup: CDR1 LNHNV, CDR2 YYDKDF (reference sequence). The ends lost 5 bases at V and 6 bases at J; junction bases unmatched: 10. The CDR3 region has the DNA TGTGCCACCAGCTCCGGGACAGGGGTCCACCGCAATGAGCAGTTCTTC. Translating it yields CATSSGTGVHRNEQFF.

The chain is built from TRBV7-8 and TRBJ1-2, with unresolved D. The CDR3 spans 14 residues. Trimming took 6 bases from V and 4 from J, leaving 15 bases between them. The germline gives CDR1 SGHVS, CDR2 FQNEAQ. CDR3 in amino acids: CASRGGPNFYGYTF. The CDR3 bases are TGTGCCAGCAGGGGAGGTCCTAACTTCTATGGCTACACCTTC.

In its sample, this clone ranks as medium-sized. The J gene is TRBJ2-3, the V gene TRBV28; TRBD1 or TRBD2 may be the D gene (5 bases each). The CDR3 covers 16 residues. Germline V lookup: CDR1 MDHEN, CDR2 SYDVKM. V lost 7 bases and J 4 bases, leaving 21 bases between the germline ends. The CDR3 spells CASIKGWASNADTQYF. The CDR3 nucleotides are TGTGCCAGCATCAAGGGGTGGGCTAGCAATGCAGATACGCAGTATTTT.

The rearrangement links TRBV15 to TRBJ2-7; TRBD1 is a possible D gene (5 bases). Trimming left V 3 bases short and J 0 bases short, with 6 bases between. Germline CDR1 LNHNV, CDR2 YYDKDF (reference sequence). There are 13 residues in the CDR3. CDR3 protein: CATSRDNSYEQYF. CDR3 bases: TGTGCCACCAGCAGGGACAACTCCTACGAGCAGTACTTC.

This clone was counted many times. CDR3 nucleotide sequence: TGTGCCAGTGAACAGTGGGAGGGCAATGAGCAGTTCTTC. Encoded protein: CASEQWEGNEQFF. The chain recombines TRBV19 with TRBJ2-1, with 7 bases identical to TRBD2. After removal of 8 bases from V and 6 bases from J, the junction contained 7 bases not matched to a gene. The length of the CDR3 is 13 residues. Per germline, CDR1 LNHDA and CDR2 SQIVND (reference sequence). The full variable domain, rest sourced from reference TRBV19 and TRBJ2-1, is DGGITQSPKYLFRKEGQNVTLSCEQNLNHDAMYWYRQDPGQGLRLIYYSQIVNDFQKGDIAEGYSVSREKKESFPLTVTSAQKNPTAFYLCASEQWEGNEQFFGPGTRLTVL.

This clone appeared many times. The CDR3, as DNA: TGTGCCAGCTCACAAGGCAGGAACACTGAAGCTTTCTTT. It specifies CASSQGRNTEAFF. V is TRBV18 and J is TRBJ1-1; D remains unclear. Germline CDR1 reads KGHSH; CDR2 reads LQKENI. The CDR3 consists of 13 residues. V shed 4 bases and J shed 1 base, with 7 bases lying between them.

There are many counts of this clone. This chain connects TRBV2 to TRBJ2-3; weak D call: TRBD1 (6 bases). Looked up from germline, CDR1 is SNHLY and CDR2 is FYNNEI. Trimming left V 5 bases short and J 1 base short, with 16 bases between. The CDR3 is made up of 16 amino acids. DNA of the CDR3: TGTGCCAGCAGTTTCCAGGGGAGATTCGGCACAGATACGCAGTATTTT. It is translated as CASSFQGRFGTDTQYF.

The rearrangement joins TRBV30 to TRBJ2-1; tentatively, D is TRBD1 (6 bases). Germline CDR1 reads GTSNPN; CDR2 reads SVGIG (reference sequence). This CDR3 has 18 residues. Trimming removed 3 bases from V and 0 bases from J, with 21 bases in between. The CDR3 reads CAWSPYSGTLSSYNEQFF. The CDR3 region has the DNA TGTGCCTGGAGCCCCTATTCCGGGACACTAAGCTCCTACAATGAGCAGTTCTTC.

This clone was seen only a few times. The junction differs from germline at one of its ends, possibly a read error. This chain joins TRBV6-4 and TRBJ2-5; TRBD2 matches 9 bases. Germline V gene data show CDR1 as MRHNA and CDR2 as SNTAGT. The CDR3 covers 17 residues. This CDR3 is CASMRLAGPNNQETQYF. In DNA, the CDR3 is TGTGCCAGCATGAGGCTAGCGGGACCGAATAATCAAGAGACACAGTACTTC.

By share, this clone ranks as medium-sized. This chain uses TRBV9 with TRBJ2-7; TRBD2 aligns across 10 bases. Germline V gives CDR1 SGDLS, CDR2 YYNGEE. Losses at the gene ends were 0 bases for V and 3 bases for J; bases not matched to a gene: 15. The CDR3 has 19 residues. The CDR3 spells CASSVGPAGLAGDNYEQYF. CDR3 nucleotide sequence: TGTGCCAGCAGCGTAGGGCCCGCCGGTCTAGCGGGAGATAACTACGAGCAGTACTTC.

By share of the sample, this clone is medium-sized. The chain has TRBV19 and TRBJ2-7, with D possibly being TRBD2 (6 bases). V was cut by 4 bases and J by 3 bases, with 13 bases left in between. Germline V CDR1 and CDR2: LNHDA, SQIVND (reference sequence). This CDR3 has 14 amino acids. CDR3 coding DNA: TGTGCCAGTAGTACCTTCGGCGGGAACTACGAGCAGTACTTC. Its translation: CASSTFGGNYEQYF.

By proportion, this clone is medium-sized. This chain joins TRBV5-1 and TRBJ2-7, with 10 bases aligning to TRBD1. In germline, CDR1 is SGHRS, CDR2 YFSETQ. V dropped 1 base and J dropped 4; count of bases not matched to a gene: 14. The CDR3 covers 18 residues. CDR3 sequence: CASSLSPPRDRGNYEQYF. DNA of the CDR3: TGCGCCAGCAGCTTGTCGCCCCCCCGGGACAGGGGAAATTACGAGCAGTACTTC.

The table lists this clone with many counts. This chain links TRBV28 with TRBJ1-2, with D possibly TRBD1 on 6 matching bases. V lost 7 bases and J 5 bases, leaving 17 bases between the germline ends. The CDR3 runs 14 residues. Germline V gives CDR1 MDHEN, CDR2 SYDVKM. The CDR3 nucleotides read TGTGCCAGCATCCACGGGGGCCAAAAATATGGCTACACCTTC. Its protein is CASIHGGQKYGYTF.

This clone was detected a few times. In DNA, the CDR3 is TGTGCCAGCAGTTTATTCTGGACAGGGGGCTACACCGGGGAGCTGTTTTTT. Protein product: CASSLFWTGGYTGELFF. The rearrangement joins TRBV28 to TRBJ2-2; TRBD1 agrees at 11 bases. Germline values: CDR1 MDHEN, CDR2 SYDVKM. J lost 3 bases, V lost 1 base, and 4 bases had no gene match. The CDR3 has 17 amino acids.

This clone showed up many times. This sequence joins TRBV6-1 and TRBJ2-4, with 8 bases fitting TRBD2. The germline gives CDR1 MNHNS, CDR2 SASEGT. CDR3 length: 16 amino acids. The V and J ends lost 8 bases and 5 bases, in that order; junction bases with no gene match: 14. DNA for the CDR3: TGTGCCAGCCGTGCGGGGTACCGGGGGGGAGAAAACATTCAGTACTTC. Its protein product is CASRAGYRGGENIQYF.